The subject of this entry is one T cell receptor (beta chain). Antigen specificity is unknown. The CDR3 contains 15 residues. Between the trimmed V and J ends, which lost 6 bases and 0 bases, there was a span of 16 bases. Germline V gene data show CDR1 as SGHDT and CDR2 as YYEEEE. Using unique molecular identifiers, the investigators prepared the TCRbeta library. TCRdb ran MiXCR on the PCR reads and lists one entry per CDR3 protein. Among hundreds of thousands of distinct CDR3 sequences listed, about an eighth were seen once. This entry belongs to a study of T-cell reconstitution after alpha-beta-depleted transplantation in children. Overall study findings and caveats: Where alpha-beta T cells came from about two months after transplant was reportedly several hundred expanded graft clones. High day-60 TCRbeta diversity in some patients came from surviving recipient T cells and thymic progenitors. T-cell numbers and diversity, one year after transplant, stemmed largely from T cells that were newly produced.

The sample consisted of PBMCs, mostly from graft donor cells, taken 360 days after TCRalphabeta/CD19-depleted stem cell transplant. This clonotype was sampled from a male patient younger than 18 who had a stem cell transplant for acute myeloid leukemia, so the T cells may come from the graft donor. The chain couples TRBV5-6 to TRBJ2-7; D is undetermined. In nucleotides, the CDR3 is TGTGCCAGCACCTCAGTGAGCCTAAGCTCCTACGAGCAGTACTTC. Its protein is CASTSVSLSSYEQYF.